The 18 T cell receptor beta chains below were found in one sample sequenced in a study of blood T cell repertoires in COVID-19. TCRdb's table, derived via immunoSEQ multiplex PCR, lists solely in-frame clones and lacks some. This table holds 50,000 or so clones, more than 75% found once. Material: peripheral blood. These receptors all stem from a woman aged 80 or older with acute or convalescent COVID-19.

V gene TRBV18 combines with J gene TRBJ2-2; TRBD1 aligns across 7 bases. The CDR3 has 16 residues. CDR1 KGHSH and CDR2 LQKENI come from the germline V gene. Germline trimming cut 1 base from V and 3 bases from J; bases unmatched to any gene: 5. Here the CDR3 DNA reads TGTGCCAGCTCACCACTCCACAGGGGTGACACCGGGGAGCTGTTTTTT. Encoded protein: CASSPLHRGDTGELFF.

The rearrangement joins TRBV7-8 to TRBJ1-3; no reliable D call. Trimming took 1 base from V and 0 from J, leaving 7 bases between them. Germline values: CDR1 SGHVS, CDR2 FQNEAQ. CDR3 length: 15 residues. The CDR3 is CASSLGAFSGNTIYF. Written as DNA, the CDR3 is TGTGCCAGCAGCTTAGGGGCCTTCTCTGGAAACACCATATATTTT.

The chain joins TRBV19 to TRBJ2-7; 9 bases agree with TRBD2. The CDR3 has 14 amino acids. In germline, CDR1 is LNHDA, CDR2 SQIVND (reference sequence). V dropped 5 bases and J dropped 6; count of bases not matched to a gene: 8. The DNA of the CDR3 is TGTGCCAGTAGTGCCTCCGGGACTAGCCCCGAGCAGTACTTC. The encoded protein is CASSASGTSPEQYF. The entire variable domain, with the rest obtained from reference TRBV19 and TRBJ2-7, is as follows: DGGITQSPKYLFRKEGQNVTLSCEQNLNHDAMYWYRQDPGQGLRLIYYSQIVNDFQKGDIAEGYSVSREKKESFPLTVTSAQKNPTAFYLCASSASGTSPEQYFGPGTRLTVT.

This chain links TRBV18 with TRBJ1-1; D uncertain. The CDR3 extends over 14 amino acids. Germline V lookup: CDR1 KGHSH, CDR2 LQKENI. Trimming cost V 1 base and J 4 bases, with 10 bases left between them. Here the CDR3 reads CASSPRRLSTEAFF. CDR3 in DNA: TGTGCCAGCTCACCACGCAGGCTGAGCACTGAAGCTTTCTTT. Complete variable domain (other parts from reference TRBV18 and TRBJ1-1): NAGVMQNPRHLVRRRGQEARLRCSPMKGHSHVYWYRQLPEEGLKFMVYLQKENIIDESGMPKERFSAEFPKEGPSILRIQQVVRGDSAAYFCASSPRRLSTEAFFGQGTRLTVV.

The chain employs TRBV5-1 and TRBJ2-2, with D uncertain. The V end lost 2 bases, the J end lost 7 bases, and 9 bases lay between the germline ends. This CDR3 comprises 13 residues. Germline V gene data show CDR1 as SGHRS and CDR2 as YFSETQ. CDR3 nucleotide sequence: TGCGCCAGCAGCTTACGAGTAAACGGGGAGCTGTTTTTT. Protein sequence: CASSLRVNGELFF.

V gene TRBV2 combines with J gene TRBJ1-6; no firm D call. Germline V lookup: CDR1 SNHLY, CDR2 FYNNEI. V was shortened by 4 bases and J by 7 bases, with 8 bases between the two germline ends. The CDR3 spans 13 residues. CDR3 nucleotide sequence: TGTGCCAGCAGTGTTTCAATGAATTCACCCCTCCACTTT. Translating it yields CASSVSMNSPLHF.

The chain combines TRBV5-1 with TRBJ2-7; a weak D match, TRBD1 (5 bases). The CDR3 is made up of 15 amino acids. Germline V gives CDR1 SGHRS, CDR2 YFSETQ. The V and J ends lost 0 bases and 6 bases respectively, with 16 bases between them. CDR3 protein: CASSLAGQGRAEQYF. The CDR3 DNA is TGCGCCAGCAGCTTGGCCGGCCAGGGTCGGGCCGAGCAGTACTTC.

The chain is built from TRBV3-1 (or the pseudogene TRBV3-2) and TRBJ1-3, with D maybe TRBD1 (6 bases). V shed 4 bases and J shed 3 bases, with 7 bases lying between them. Germline-derived CDR1 and CDR2 are LGHDT and YNNKEL (reference sequence). The CDR3 sequence is 13 residues long. As DNA, the CDR3 is TGTGCCAGCAGCCCGGGACATGGAAACACCATATATTTT. This encodes CASSPGHGNTIYF.

The J gene is TRBJ2-2, the V gene TRBV19; 7 nucleotides agree with TRBD2. The CDR3 runs to 15 residues. V shed 8 bases, J shed 0 bases, and the junction held 6 bases outside the gene matches. Germline CDR1 LNHDA, CDR2 SQIVND (reference sequence). The CDR3, as DNA: TGTGCCAGTTTACCGAGCGGGGCGAACACCGGGGAGCTGTTTTTT. This encodes CASLPSGANTGELFF.

The chain employs TRBV27 and TRBJ2-2; D gene unclear. The germline V and J ends were trimmed by 3 bases and 4 bases, with 12 bases remaining between them. The germline gives CDR1 MNHEY, CDR2 SMNVEV (reference sequence). This CDR3 has 15 amino acids. The CDR3 protein is CASSLSDLSTGELFF. CDR3 sequence (DNA): TGTGCCAGCAGTTTGAGTGACTTGAGCACCGGGGAGCTGTTTTTT.

The V and J genes are TRBV6-1 and TRBJ1-1; 9 nucleotides agree with TRBD1. The V gene's germline CDR1 is MNHNS and CDR2 SASEGT. The CDR3 extends over 20 amino acids. J was trimmed by 3 bases and V by 4 bases; bases with no gene match: 21. The CDR3 here is CASSGGQGWVGRVKDTEAFF. In DNA form, the CDR3 reads TGTGCCAGCAGTGGGGGACAGGGATGGGTAGGTAGGGTAAAGGACACTGAAGCTTTCTTT.

Only one count was recorded for this clone. The chain links TRBV3-1 (or the pseudogene TRBV3-2) to TRBJ2-7, with 9 bases that match TRBD2. The CDR3 loop spans 15 amino acids. The V and J ends lost 4 bases and 7 bases, in that order; junction bases with no gene match: 11. CDR1 is LGHDT, CDR2 YNNKEL, per germline (reference sequence). CDR3 residues: CASSLGGVAGAEQYV. The CDR3 DNA is TGTGCCAGCAGCCTGGGGGGGGTAGCGGGAGCGGAGCAGTACGTC.

This clone was seen only once. CDR3 nucleotide sequence: TGTGCCAGCAGCCACGGGACAGGGGGAGCCGGGGAGCTGTTTTTT. Translating it yields CASSHGTGGAGELFF. The rearrangement joins TRBV3-1 (or the pseudogene TRBV3-2) to TRBJ2-2, with 11 bases matching TRBD1. The CDR3 spans 15 residues. Germline values: CDR1 LGHDT, CDR2 YNNKEL (reference sequence). Germline trimming cut 3 bases from V and 6 bases from J; bases unmatched to any gene: 3.

The chain couples TRBV19 to TRBJ2-7; possibly TRBD1 for D (5 bases). The V end was cut by 3 bases, the J end by 3 bases, with 18 bases between. Germline CDR1 reads LNHDA; CDR2 reads SQIVND (reference sequence). The CDR3 consists of 16 residues. CDR3 region: CASSIIPGPAFYEQYF. CDR3 sequence (DNA): TGTGCCAGTAGTATCATCCCAGGGCCCGCTTTCTACGAGCAGTACTTC.

This chain joins TRBV28 and TRBJ1-2; 9 bases match TRBD1. The germline gives CDR1 MDHEN, CDR2 SYDVKM. The CDR3 sequence is 15 residues long. J lost 6 bases, V lost 5 bases, and 10 bases had no gene match. CDR3 sequence (DNA): TGTGCCAGCAGTCCCGGGACAGGGCCACCCCATGGCTACACCTTC. It yields the protein CASSPGTGPPHGYTF.

This chain uses TRBV19 with TRBJ2-2, with a tentative D call TRBD2 (6 bases). This CDR3 is built from 14 residues. The ends were cut back, 7 bases at V and 7 bases at J, with 16 bases in the middle. CDR1 and CDR2 (germline): LNHDA, SQIVND (reference sequence). The chain's CDR3 is CASIGSGRLGELFF. CDR3 DNA sequence: TGTGCCAGTATCGGTAGCGGCCGGCTCGGGGAGCTGTTTTTT.

V usage is TRBV5-1 and J usage is TRBJ2-1, with 7 bases fitting TRBD2. Germline CDR1 and CDR2: SGHRS and YFSETQ. With 4 bases clipped from V and 1 base from J, the junction kept 11 bases outside the gene matches. This CDR3 contains 17 residues. CDR3 nucleotides: TGCGCCAGCAGCCCCGGGCAGCGGGGAGGATCCTACAATGAGCAGTTCTTC. Its protein product is CASSPGQRGGSYNEQFF.

This clone has a single count. The V gene is TRBV10-3, the J gene TRBJ1-6; 8 nucleotides agree with TRBD1. CDR1 ENHRY and CDR2 SYGVKD come from the germline V gene. The V and J ends lost 5 bases and 7 bases, in that order; junction bases with no gene match: 7. The CDR3 runs to 15 residues. CDR3 in amino acids: CAISREDRENSPLHF. The DNA for the CDR3 is TGTGCCATCAGTAGAGAGGACAGGGAAAATTCACCCCTCCACTTT.